This T cell receptor (beta chain) is from a study of tumor and adjacent non-tumor tissue in lung cancer. For the study at large: Patients comprised eleven to twelve adenocarcinoma, 2 squamous cell carcinoma and 1 small cell lung cancer.

A modified ARM-PCR protocol with three rounds of nested PCR amplified TCRbeta. TCRdb itself ran the multiplex PCR reads through MiXCR, one entry per CDR3 protein. This sample has approximately 110,000 distinct CDR3 sequences, with roughly three fifths found just once. As to this clonotype: Its antigen is currently unknown.

Study-wide results and caveats: Compared with tumor, normal lung showed significantly lower TCR diversity.

CDR1 is SGHRS, CDR2 YFSETQ, per germline. V was pared by 0 bases and J by 6 bases, with 9 bases between. The length of the CDR3 is 14 residues. The template was RNA from unsorted bulk tissue. Distant lung tissue was collected more than 3 cm away from the tumor edge. The specimen was distant non-tumor lung tissue. The V gene is TRBV5-1, the J gene TRBJ2-2; D is unclear. The sequence derives from a man aged 55 to 69 with non-small cell lung cancer. The CDR3 here is CASSLAQTAGELFF. The CDR3 coding sequence is TGCGCCAGCAGCTTGGCCCAAACGGCCGGGGAGCTGTTTTTT.